The sequence of this T cell receptor (beta chain) was determined in a study of blood T cell repertoires in COVID-19. For this clone: At the DNA level, this CDR3 is encoded by other sequences in the same sample as well.

Produced via immunoSEQ multiplex PCR; TCRdb's table is partial and in-frame only. This sample has roughly 260,000 clones, with around 89% found just once. The CDR3 spans 13 residues. Germline V lookup: CDR1 SEHNR, CDR2 FQNEAQ (reference sequence). The V gene lost 4 bases and the J gene lost 0 bases, with 6 bases spanning the gap. This TCR came from a man between 60 and 75 years old who had recovered from COVID-19. The source material was peripheral blood. The J gene is TRBJ1-1, the V gene TRBV7-9, with D unresolved. The CDR3 DNA is TGTGCCAGCAGCTCGAGGGTGAACACTGAAGCTTTCTTT. Translation: CASSSRVNTEAFF.